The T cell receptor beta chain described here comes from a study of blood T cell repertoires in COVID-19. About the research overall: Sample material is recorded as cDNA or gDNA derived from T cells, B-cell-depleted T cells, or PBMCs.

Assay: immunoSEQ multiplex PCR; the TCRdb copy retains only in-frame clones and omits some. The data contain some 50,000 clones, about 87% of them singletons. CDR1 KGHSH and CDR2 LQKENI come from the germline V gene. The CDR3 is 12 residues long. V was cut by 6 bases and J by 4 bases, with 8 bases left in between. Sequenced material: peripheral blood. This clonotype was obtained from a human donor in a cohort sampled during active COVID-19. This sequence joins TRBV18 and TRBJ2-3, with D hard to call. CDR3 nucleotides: TGTGCCAGCTCTCCCTCCGCAGATACGCAGTATTTT. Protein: CASSPSADTQYF. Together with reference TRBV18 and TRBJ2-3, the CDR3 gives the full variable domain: NAGVMQNPRHLVRRRGQEARLRCSPMKGHSHVYWYRQLPEEGLKFMVYLQKENIIDESGMPKERFSAEFPKEGPSILRIQQVVRGDSAAYFCASSPSADTQYFGPGTRLTVL.